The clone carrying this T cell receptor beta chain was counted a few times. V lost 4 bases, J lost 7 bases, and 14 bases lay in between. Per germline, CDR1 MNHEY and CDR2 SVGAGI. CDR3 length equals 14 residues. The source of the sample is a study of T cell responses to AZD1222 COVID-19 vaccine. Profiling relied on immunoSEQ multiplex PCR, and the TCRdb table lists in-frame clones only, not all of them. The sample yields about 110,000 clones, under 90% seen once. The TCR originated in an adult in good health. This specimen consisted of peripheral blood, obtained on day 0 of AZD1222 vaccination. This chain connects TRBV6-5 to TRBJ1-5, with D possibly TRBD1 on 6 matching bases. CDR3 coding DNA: TGTGCCAGCAGTTCTCAGGGGTTTTGGCAGCCCCAGCATTTT. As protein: CASSSQGFWQPQHF.